The T cell receptor beta chain under discussion was sequenced for a study of Graves' ophthalmopathy and Graves' hyperthyroidism. Study observations and caveats: Distinction of ophthalmopathy from stable hyperthyroidism by a 13-signature model reached approximately 88% sensitivity and 75% to 83% specificity. The model flagged ophthalmopathy progression at 55% to 71% sensitivity and 72% to 85% specificity.

The study amplified TCR beta CDR3 regions using RNA transcripts. RT-PCR with HTBI primers came first, then second-round multiplex PCR. TCRdb reprocessed the multiplex PCR reads via MiXCR and lists one record per CDR3 protein. The top ten hold over 8.5% of the sample, which has over a million distinct CDR3 sequences, roughly 35% seen once. Clinical symptoms, serum thyroxine, TRAb, thyroid ultrasound and orbital computed tomography determined diagnosis. This clonotype was picked up many times. Its antigen is still unknown. Germline CDR1 and CDR2: DFQATT and SNEGSKA (reference sequence). This CDR3 has 14 amino acids. V lost 3 bases to trimming and J lost 2 bases, with 11 bases between them.

The chain carries TRBV20-1 and TRBJ1-5; D is uncertain. Sequencing input: peripheral blood or thyroid tissue (not recorded which). This TCR came from an adult man with Graves' hyperthyroidism. The CDR3 nucleotides read TGCAGTGCTAGCCCCGCGAGGGGCAATCAGCCCCAGCATTTT. This codes for CSASPARGNQPQHF.